The source of this T cell receptor beta chain is a study of blood T cell repertoires in COVID-19 (dated by TCRdb to the early 2020s). The study in broad terms: Samples from collaborators originated in the United States, Italy and Spain and spanned both the acute and convalescent phases of COVID-19. The prospective study material was composed of cDNA or gDNA derived from T cells, B-cell-depleted T cells, or PBMCs. Subjects who had been exposed to COVID-19, were actively infected with it, or had recovered from it provided the deeply sampled blood TCRbeta repertoires that made up the dataset. A freely available public database, intended as a resource for researchers studying the immune response to SARS-CoV-2, is where the repertoires were released. Samples came from the ongoing ImmuneRACE study (first 160 participants) plus 1,254 subjects from 6 global collaborators. Sample metadata almost always included a de-identified subject ID, COVID-19 status, age in years and sex. Where available, HLA class I and class II types were obtained from metadata supplied by the sample provider rather than from assay-based typing.

TCRbeta CDR3 regions were amplified from genomic DNA using the immunoSEQ Assay, a bias-controlled multiplex PCR. The original pipeline was this. The number of nucleated cells in each sample was estimated from the amplification of reference gene primers within the assay. To quantify the absolute abundance of each unique TCRbeta CDR3 rearrangement, sequence reads were collapsed and filtered. For each sample, productive Simpson clonality was calculated as the square root of Simpson's diversity index over productive rearrangements. TCRdb took over this immuneACCESS table, retaining in-frame rearrangements with V and J assigned. Such tables are incomplete; in checked studies, under half of the missing clones stem from an unresolved V gene, and the remainder is unexplained. The V and J calls and clone size were taken over from that table, and D and trimming were inferred from the DNA. This sample is represented by around 60,000 clones; around 77% of them were singletons. 4.8% of the sample rests with the top ten.

With respect to this clone: There is no known antigen for this receptor. The sample holds no much larger clone one base away, and base qualities are not on file.

One collaborating source in Seattle enrolled patients during active infection and followed them longitudinally through the course of disease. Whole blood was collected in K2EDTA tubes by collaborating institutions according to the institutions' own protocols. For TCRbeta analysis, collaborators shipped samples in one of three forms: frozen whole blood, isolated PBMCs, or DNA extracted from either of those sample types. Paper-wide results and their limitations: The amount of clinical and demographic metadata varied by source and participant and was provided uncurated.

After removal of 2 bases from V and 9 bases from J, the junction retains 9 bases not matched to a gene. Taken from cysteine to phenylalanine, the CDR3 has 15 residues. The only DNA kept is the CDR3, 45 bases in frame from the first base. Sequenced: peripheral blood. The chain is encoded by TRBV23-1 joined to TRBJ2-3, with 9 junctional bases fitting TRBD2. TRBV23-1 is recorded as an ORF, its role being uncertain. The clonotype originates from a woman in her seventies with COVID-19, enrolled during active disease. The sequenced DNA is TGCGCCAGCAGTCAAAAGAAGGCGGGAGGGTGGACGCAGTATTTT. It codes for CASSQKKAGGWTQYF.